This T cell receptor (beta chain) was sequenced for a study of blood T cell repertoires in COVID-19. Sequenced by immunoSEQ multiplex PCR; TCRdb stores in-frame clones only, minus some. Found here are about 300,000 clones, 80% to 95% of them singletons; the top ten hold over 2%. Between the trimmed V and J ends, which lost 2 bases and 1 base, there was a span of 13 bases. Germline CDR1 reads PRHDT; CDR2 reads FYEKMQ (reference sequence). The CDR3 contains 16 residues. This rearrangement joins TRBV13 to TRBJ2-3; D possibly corresponds to TRBD2 (6 bases). Material for sequencing was peripheral blood. The source of this sequence is a woman aged 25 to 39 with COVID-19, enrolled during active disease. CDR3 in amino acids: CASSLLSGAGTDTQYF. CDR3 nucleotide sequence: TGTGCCAGCAGCTTACTTTCGGGAGCGGGCACAGATACGCAGTATTTT.